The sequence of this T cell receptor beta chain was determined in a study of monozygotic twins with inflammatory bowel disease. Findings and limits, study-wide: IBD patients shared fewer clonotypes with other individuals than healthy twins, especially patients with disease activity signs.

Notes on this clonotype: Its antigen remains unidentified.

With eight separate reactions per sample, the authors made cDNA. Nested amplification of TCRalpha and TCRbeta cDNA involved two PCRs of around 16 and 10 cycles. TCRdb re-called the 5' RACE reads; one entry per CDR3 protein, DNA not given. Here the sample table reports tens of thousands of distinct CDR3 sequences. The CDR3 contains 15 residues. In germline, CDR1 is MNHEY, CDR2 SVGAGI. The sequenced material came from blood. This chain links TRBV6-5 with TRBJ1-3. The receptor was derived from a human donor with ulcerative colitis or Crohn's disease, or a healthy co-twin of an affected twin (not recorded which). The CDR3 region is CASSSGVFSGNTIYF.